This T cell receptor (beta chain) was obtained from a study of blood T cell repertoires in COVID-19. In the authors' methods: The authors estimated nucleated cell counts from reference gene primer amplification. This table comes from immunoSEQ multiplex PCR, and its TCRdb copy is limited to in-frame clones, with some not included. V and J calls and clone size are copied from that table; D and trimming were computed from the DNA. Of approximately 200,000 clones listed, nearly 90% are singletons. This clone was observed a few times. With 6 bases clipped from V and 7 bases from J, the junction kept 7 bases outside the gene matches. The CDR3 has 13 amino acids. The germline V gene encodes CDR1 MNHEY and CDR2 SMNVEV (reference sequence).

The sample comprised PBMCs or T cells enriched from blood (not recorded which). The genes are TRBV27 and TRBJ1-2; 8 nucleotides agree with TRBD1. This clonotype originated in a man in his thirties or forties who had recovered from COVID-19. For the CDR3, the DNA is TGTGCCAGCAGAGACGACAGGGGACGTGGCTACACCTTC. This translates into CASRDDRGRGYTF.